These 30 T cell receptor beta chains were sequenced from one sample in a study of blood T cell repertoires in COVID-19. TCRdb's copy holds only in-frame clones and misses some; the assay was immunoSEQ multiplex PCR. The sample lists roughly 250,000 clones, over 90% occurring once. The sample taken for sequencing was peripheral blood. The receptors shown here come from a man younger than 40 with COVID-19, enrolled during active disease.

V gene TRBV18 combines with J gene TRBJ2-1; 9 bases map to TRBD1. The J segment lost 6 bases and the V segment lost 0 bases, leaving 9 bases of the junction unmatched. This CDR3 spans 17 amino acids. Per the germline V gene, CDR1 is KGHSH and CDR2 is LQKENI. For the CDR3, the DNA is TGTGCCAGCTCACCACCGGCGGGGACAGGGTGGTTCAATGAGCAGTTCTTC. Protein sequence: CASSPPAGTGWFNEQFF.

This rearrangement joins TRBV3-1 (or the pseudogene TRBV3-2) to TRBJ2-3, with 8 bases identical to TRBD2. With V trimmed by 3 bases and J by 4 bases, 6 bases remained unmatched. This CDR3 comprises 15 residues. Germline V lookup: CDR1 LGHDT, CDR2 YNNKEL (reference sequence). The CDR3 region is CASSHRAGVPDTQYF. The CDR3 region has the DNA TGTGCCAGCAGCCATAGAGCGGGGGTCCCAGATACGCAGTATTTT.

CDR3 residues: CASTRTGGNEKLFF. The CDR3 DNA sequence: TGTGCCAGCACCCGGACAGGGGGAAATGAAAAACTGTTTTTT. V usage is TRBV6-5 and J usage is TRBJ1-4; 10 positions match TRBD1. The CDR3 covers 14 residues. Trimming took 7 bases from V and 5 from J; bases not matched to a gene: 4. Germline V gives CDR1 MNHEY, CDR2 SVGAGI.

The chain links TRBV9 to TRBJ2-5, with 7 bases aligning to TRBD1. This CDR3 is built from 16 residues. The J segment lost 4 bases and the V segment lost 4 bases, leaving 13 bases of the junction unmatched. CDR1 and CDR2 (germline): SGDLS, YYNGEE. CDR3 region: CASSPTGEPRPETQYF. The DNA for the CDR3 is TGTGCCAGCAGCCCAACAGGGGAACCTCGCCCAGAGACCCAGTACTTC.

This rearrangement joins TRBV6-1 to TRBJ2-1; maybe TRBD1 (5 bases). The CDR3 is 14 residues long. With 2 bases removed from V and 5 bases from J, the gap between germline ends came to 10 bases. Germline lookup yields CDR1 MNHNS and CDR2 SASEGT. CDR3 region: CASSEYGHNNEQFF. DNA for the CDR3: TGTGCCAGCAGTGAATACGGACACAACAATGAGCAGTTCTTC.

V gene TRBV6-5 combines with J gene TRBJ1-6; D call uncertain. Looked up from germline, CDR1 is MNHEY and CDR2 is SVGAGI. This CDR3 comprises 13 residues. Trimming shortened V by 7 bases and J by 8 bases, and 12 bases separated the two germline ends. The CDR3 coding sequence is TGTGCCAGCAATCCCAGGAGGGATTCACCCCTCCACTTT. This sequence encodes CASNPRRDSPLHF.

V is TRBV13 and J is TRBJ2-2; D not resolved. Trimming pared 5 bases from V and 7 bases from J, leaving 8 bases between. From germline, CDR1 is PRHDT and CDR2 FYEKMQ (reference sequence). This CDR3 is built from 12 residues. The DNA for the CDR3 is TGTGCCAGCAGCCCTTTAAACGGGGAGCTGTTTTTT. This sequence encodes CASSPLNGELFF.

This chain joins TRBV19 and TRBJ2-7, with D possibly matching TRBD1 (7 bases). The CDR3 contains 14 residues. Trimming removed 3 bases at V and 4 bases at J, with 13 bases between. Germline V gene data show CDR1 as LNHDA and CDR2 as SQIVND (reference sequence). The CDR3 loop reads CASSIATGRYEQYF. DNA for the CDR3: TGTGCCAGTAGTATTGCGACAGGGAGGTACGAGCAGTACTTC.

V usage is TRBV27 and J usage is TRBJ2-2; TRBD1 is a possible D gene (5 bases). V was trimmed by 8 bases and J by 5 bases, leaving 12 bases between them. The CDR3 totals 13 residues. Germline-derived CDR1 and CDR2 are MNHEY and SMNVEV (reference sequence). CDR3 nucleotides: TGTGCCAGCTTTCGACAGACTACCGGGGAGCTGTTTTTT. Amino acids: CASFRQTTGELFF.

The J gene is TRBJ2-3, the V gene TRBV19, with D maybe TRBD2 (5 bases). Deletions cut 1 base from V and 2 bases from J, with 7 bases between. Per the germline V gene, CDR1 is LNHDA and CDR2 is SQIVND (reference sequence). This CDR3 is 14 amino acids long. Written as DNA, the CDR3 is TGTGCCAGTAGTATAGTGGACTCCACAGATACGCAGTATTTT. It translates to CASSIVDSTDTQYF.

The CDR3 DNA reads TGTGCCAGTACTATCAACTATAATTCACCCCTCCACTTT. This sequence encodes CASTINYNSPLHF. The chain carries TRBV19 and TRBJ1-6; D gene unclear. CDR1 LNHDA and CDR2 SQIVND come from the germline V gene (reference sequence). The CDR3 is made up of 13 amino acids. V was clipped by 7 bases and J by 3 bases, with 7 bases between them.

The V and J genes are TRBV4-1 and TRBJ1-6, with a weak D call TRBD1 (6 bases). CDR3 length: 15 residues. CDR1 and CDR2 from the germline V gene are MGHRA and YSYEKL. The ends were cut back, 0 bases at V and 9 bases at J, with 12 bases in the middle. In DNA form, the CDR3 reads TGCGCCAGCAGCCAAGATTACAGGGTAATTTCACCCCTCCACTTT. Protein sequence: CASSQDYRVISPLHF.

The chain combines TRBV29-1 with TRBJ1-4; the D is unclear. The CDR3 spans 14 residues. In germline, CDR1 is SQVTM, CDR2 ANQGSEA. V was pared by 3 bases and J by 4 bases, with 12 bases between. The CDR3 nucleotides read TGCAGCGTTGATTTGGCAGGTGGTAATGAAAAACTGTTTTTT. Amino acids: CSVDLAGGNEKLFF.

This clone was counted once. V and J are TRBV2 and TRBJ1-5; 7 bases are shared with TRBD1. The V gene end was trimmed by 0 bases and the J gene end by 3 bases; junction bases not matched to a gene: 5. Germline loops: CDR1 SNHLY, CDR2 FYNNEI. The CDR3 consists of 16 residues. This CDR3 is CASSEAKGADNQPQHF. The CDR3 DNA is TGTGCCAGCAGTGAAGCCAAGGGGGCGGACAATCAGCCCCAGCATTTT.

The V gene is TRBV29-1, the J gene TRBJ1-5; D is ambiguous. The CDR3 sequence is 13 residues long. Germline CDR1 is SQVTM and CDR2 is ANQGSEA. V lost 4 bases to trimming and J lost 4 bases, with 11 bases between them. The CDR3 sequence: CSVGLQANQPQHF. As DNA, the CDR3 is TGCAGCGTTGGGCTGCAAGCGAATCAGCCCCAGCATTTT.

Details on this clone: One junction end disagrees with the germline gene, perhaps due to a read error. The chain joins TRBV19 to TRBJ2-2; D perhaps matches TRBD1 (8 bases). Germline V gene sequence: CDR1 LNHDA, CDR2 SQIVND (reference sequence). The CDR3 covers 17 residues. The CDR3 DNA is TGTGCCAGTAGTTTAGACCGACAGGGGAGGGACACCGGGGAGCTGTTTTTT. Protein sequence: CASSLDRQGRDTGELFF.

This chain links TRBV6-2 or TRBV6-3 with TRBJ2-3; D is possibly TRBD2 (6 bases). V was pared by 1 base and J by 0 bases, with 11 bases between. CDR1 is MNHEY, CDR2 SVGEGT, per germline. CDR3 length equals 16 residues. Here the CDR3 reads CASSYLAEQSTDTQYF. CDR3 nucleotide sequence: TGTGCCAGCAGTTACTTAGCGGAACAAAGCACAGATACGCAGTATTTT.

The chain links TRBV5-1 to TRBJ2-1; 9 bases are a match to TRBD2. V lost 4 bases, J lost 5 bases, and 16 bases stayed unmatched. Germline V gene sequence: CDR1 SGHRS, CDR2 YFSETQ. This CDR3 contains 18 residues. The CDR3 nucleotides read TGCGCCAGCAGCGTCGTCCTTACGCGGGCTAGCGGGAACAATGAGCAGTTCTTC. Translation: CASSVVLTRASGNNEQFF.

This rearrangement joins TRBV2 to TRBJ1-1; D is unclear. This CDR3 has 13 amino acids. Trimming removed 4 bases at V and 3 bases at J, with 9 bases between. Per the germline V gene, CDR1 is SNHLY and CDR2 is FYNNEI. CDR3 nucleotides: TGTGCCAGCAGTGCCGGGGAGGACACTGAAGCTTTCTTT. Amino acid sequence: CASSAGEDTEAFF.

The genes are TRBV2 and TRBJ2-3; 13 bases line up with TRBD2. This CDR3 has 16 amino acids. CDR1 is SNHLY, CDR2 FYNNEI, per germline. The junction had 5 bases not matched to a gene; V was cut back by 4 bases and J by 4 bases. The CDR3 sequence: CASSAQGLAGADTQYF. The DNA of the CDR3 is TGTGCCAGCAGTGCCCAAGGACTAGCGGGGGCAGATACGCAGTATTTT.

V gene TRBV27 combines with J gene TRBJ2-1; 10 bases match TRBD1. The germline gives CDR1 MNHEY, CDR2 SMNVEV (reference sequence). Germline trimming cut 4 bases from V and 4 bases from J; bases unmatched to any gene: 4. The CDR3 runs 15 residues. The CDR3 nucleotides are TGTGCCAGCAGTTCCGGGACAGGGGTTTACAATGAGCAGTTCTTC. Translated, it gives CASSSGTGVYNEQFF.

The gene calls are TRBV27 and TRBJ1-1; 7 bases agree with TRBD1. This CDR3 has 13 residues. Trimming cost V 11 bases and J 5 bases; bases outside gene matches: 11. The germline CDR1 and CDR2 sequences are MNHEY and SMNVEV (reference sequence). Here the CDR3 DNA reads TGTGCCGTAAGGGGCCAGGGGGTGACTGAAGCTTTCTTT. It is translated as CAVRGQGVTEAFF.

V is TRBV14 and J is TRBJ1-2; D ambiguous. The CDR3 covers 14 residues. V lost 1 base and J 7 bases, leaving 13 bases between the germline ends. The V gene's germline CDR1 is SGHDN and CDR2 FVKESK. CDR3 nucleotides: TGTGCCAGCAGCCAAGCCCGCATCGGAGGTGGCTACACCTTC. It translates to CASSQARIGGGYTF. Using reference TRBV14 and TRBJ1-2 for the parts outside the CDR3, the full variable domain is EAGVTQFPSHSVIEKGQTVTLRCDPISGHDNLYWYRRVMGKEIKFLLHFVKESKQDESGMPNNRFLAERTGGTYSTLKVQPAELEDSGVYFCASSQARIGGGYTFGSGTRLTVV.

The chain joins TRBV18 to TRBJ1-5; D uncertain. Germline CDR1 is KGHSH and CDR2 is LQKENI. V dropped 2 bases and J dropped 4 bases, with 6 bases sitting between them. The CDR3 totals 13 residues. The CDR3 here is CASSPGENQPQHF. DNA of the CDR3: TGTGCCAGCTCACCAGGGGAGAATCAGCCCCAGCATTTT.

This rearrangement joins TRBV7-9 to TRBJ2-1, with D possibly matching TRBD1 (5 bases). The CDR3 covers 15 residues. Germline-derived CDR1 and CDR2 are SEHNR and FQNEAQ (reference sequence). Deletions cut 3 bases from V and 7 bases from J, with 16 bases between. The CDR3 coding sequence is TGTGCCAGCAGCTTGCAGGGCAGGGCTGAAAATGAGCAGTTCTTC. Translated: CASSLQGRAENEQFF.

The chain is built from TRBV4-2 and TRBJ2-1, with 12 bases that match TRBD2. Germline trimming cut 0 bases from V and 5 bases from J; bases unmatched to any gene: 14. Germline values: CDR1 LGHNA, CDR2 YNFKEQ. This CDR3 spans 20 amino acids. The chain's CDR3 is CASSQEWAGTSGGNNNEQFF. DNA of the CDR3: TGTGCCAGCAGCCAAGAATGGGCGGGTACTAGCGGGGGGAACAACAATGAGCAGTTCTTC.

V and J are TRBV11-3 and TRBJ2-2; D is possibly TRBD2 (5 bases). Trimming shortened V by 1 base and J by 6 bases, and 9 bases separated the two germline ends. CDR3 length equals 14 residues. Germline CDR1 is SGHNT and CDR2 is YENEEA. CDR3 in amino acids: CASSLVGVSGELFF. DNA of the CDR3: TGTGCCAGCAGCTTAGTCGGGGTCTCCGGGGAGCTGTTTTTT.

The genes are TRBV20-1 and TRBJ1-1; the D is unclear. Trimming took off 3 bases at V and 3 bases at J, with 11 bases between the two ends. Looked up from germline, CDR1 is DFQATT and CDR2 is SNEGSKA (reference sequence). The CDR3 has 13 amino acids. The CDR3 nucleotides read TGCAGTGCTAGTGGCATCGCGGACACTGAAGCTTTCTTT. Translation gives CSASGIADTEAFF.

The genes are TRBV6-5 and TRBJ2-7; weak D call: TRBD1 (6 bases). The CDR3 is made up of 15 amino acids. V lost 6 bases and J 2 bases, leaving 17 bases between the germline ends. CDR1 and CDR2 (germline): MNHEY, SVGAGI. DNA for the CDR3: TGTGCCAGCAGAGATCCGACAGGCCTCGCCTACGAGCAGTACTTC. As protein: CASRDPTGLAYEQYF.

The chain combines TRBV6-5 with TRBJ2-4, with 7 positions matching TRBD2. The V gene end was trimmed by 11 bases and the J gene end by 7 bases; junction bases not matched to a gene: 14. This CDR3 region has 14 residues. CDR1 is MNHEY, CDR2 SVGAGI, per germline. Written as DNA, the CDR3 is TGTGCCGTAAGCGGGGCCACAGCGGGCAACATTCAGTACTTC. Amino acid sequence: CAVSGATAGNIQYF.